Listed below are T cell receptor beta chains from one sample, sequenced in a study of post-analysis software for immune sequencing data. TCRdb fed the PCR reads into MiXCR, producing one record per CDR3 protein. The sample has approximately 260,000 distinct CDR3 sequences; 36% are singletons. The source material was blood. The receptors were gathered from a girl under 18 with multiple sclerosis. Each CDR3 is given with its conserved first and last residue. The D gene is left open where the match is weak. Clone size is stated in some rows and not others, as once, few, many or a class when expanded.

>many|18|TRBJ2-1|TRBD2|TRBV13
TGTGCCAGCAGCTTAGGGCTAGCGGGAGGTCTTCGAAACAATGAGCAGTTCTTC
CASSLGLAGGLRNNEQFF
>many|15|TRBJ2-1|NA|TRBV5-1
TGCGCCAGCAGCTTGAAAAGGAACCTTGACAATGAGCAGTTCTTC
CASSLKRNLDNEQFF
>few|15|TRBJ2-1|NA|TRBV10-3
TGTGCCATCAGTGAGTCGGAGGACGGCGGGCATGAGCAGTTCTTC
CAISESEDGGHEQFF
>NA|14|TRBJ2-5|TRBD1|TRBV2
TGTGCCAGCAGGGCCGGGACAGGGATAGAGACCCAGTACTTC
CASRAGTGIETQYF
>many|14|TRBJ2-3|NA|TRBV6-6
TGTGCCAGCAGTTACAGGGCAGGGGTCGATACGCAGTATTTT
CASSYRAGVDTQYF
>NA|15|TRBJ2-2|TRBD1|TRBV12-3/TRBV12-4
TGCGCCAGCAGTTCCCGGGACAGGGGGTCCGGGGAGCTGTTTTTT
CASSSRDRGSGELFF
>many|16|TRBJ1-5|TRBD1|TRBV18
TGTGCCAGCTCGGGACAGGGGGCGATGCCCAATCAGCCCCAGCATTTT
CASSGQGAMPNQPQHF
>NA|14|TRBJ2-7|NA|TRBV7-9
TGTGCCAGCAGCTTAGCGGACTACTCCTACGAGCAGTGCTTC
CASSLADYSYEQCF
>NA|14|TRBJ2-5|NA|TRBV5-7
TGTGCCAGCAGCTTCAAGACGGGAAGGGAGACCCAGTACTTC
CASSFKTGRETQYF
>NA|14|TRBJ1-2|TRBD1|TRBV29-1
TGCAGCGTTGGATCCGGGGACAGGGGTTATGGCTACACCTTC
CSVGSGDRGYGYTF
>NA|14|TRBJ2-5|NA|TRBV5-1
TGCGCCAGCAGCTTGACACAGGGTGGTGAGACCCAGTACTTC
CASSLTQGGETQYF
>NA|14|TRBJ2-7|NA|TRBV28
TGTGCCAGCAGAGGGGTCGGGAGCTCCTACGAGCAGTACTTC
CASRGVGSSYEQYF
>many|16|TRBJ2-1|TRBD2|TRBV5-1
TGCGCCAGCAGCTTCCTAGCGGGAGGCGCTGGGAATGAGCAGTTCTTC
CASSFLAGGAGNEQFF
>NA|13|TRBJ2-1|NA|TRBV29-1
TGCAGCGTGAAACGGACTACCTACAATGAGCAGTTCTTC
CSVKRTTYNEQFF
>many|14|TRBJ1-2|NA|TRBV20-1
TGCAGTGCCGCATCAGGGACACGCCGCCATGGCTACACCTTC
CSAASGTRRHGYTF
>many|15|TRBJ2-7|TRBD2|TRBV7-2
TGTGCCAGCAGCTTAGAGGCTAGCGGGAGTTACGAGCAGTACTTC
CASSLEASGSYEQYF
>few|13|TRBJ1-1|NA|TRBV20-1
TGCAGTGCTAGACAGGGGAGGAACACTGAAGCTTTCTTT
CSARQGRNTEAFF
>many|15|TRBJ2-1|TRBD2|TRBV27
TGTGCCAGCAGTTGGGGGACTACTTCCTACAATGAGCAGTTCTTC
CASSWGTTSYNEQFF
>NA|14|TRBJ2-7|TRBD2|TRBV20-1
TGCAGTGCTAGATCTAGCGGGTACTCCTACGAGCAGTACTTC
CSARSSGYSYEQYF
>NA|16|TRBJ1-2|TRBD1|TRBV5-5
TGTGCCAGCAGCTTAGCCGGGACAGGGGTTCTCTATGGCTACACCTTC
CASSLAGTGVLYGYTF
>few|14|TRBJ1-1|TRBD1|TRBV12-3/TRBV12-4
TGTGCCAGCAGTTTTTACAGGGGGGGACCCGGGGCTTTCTTT
CASSFYRGGPGAFF
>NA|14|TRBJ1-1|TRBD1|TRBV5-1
TGCGCCAGCAGCTGGGACAGGGCGAACACTGAAGCTTTCTTT
CASSWDRANTEAFF
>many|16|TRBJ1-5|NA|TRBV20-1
TGCAGTGCTAGAGCCTCGGGCCTCCCCACTCGTCAGCCCCAGCATTTT
CSARASGLPTRQPQHF
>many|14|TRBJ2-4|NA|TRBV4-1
TGCGCCAGCAGCCATCCGGGGACCAAAAACATTCAGTACTTC
CASSHPGTKNIQYF
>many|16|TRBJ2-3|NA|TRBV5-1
TGCGCCAGCAGCTCTGGGTCTGCTAGGAACACAGATACGCAGTATTTT
CASSSGSARNTDTQYF
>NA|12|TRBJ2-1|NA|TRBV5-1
TGCGCCAGCAGCCCAGGGGATAATGAGCAGTTCTTC
CASSPGDNEQFF
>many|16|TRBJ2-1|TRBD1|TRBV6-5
TGTGCCAGCAGTATCGGACAGGCCAACTCCTACAATGAGCAGTTCTTC
CASSIGQANSYNEQFF
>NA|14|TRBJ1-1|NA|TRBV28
TGTGCCAGCAGCGACCCGCGGGAAGACACTGAAGCTTTCTTT
CASSDPREDTEAFF
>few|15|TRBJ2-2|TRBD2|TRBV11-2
TGTGCCAGCAGCTCTGGACTAGCCTTCACCGGGGAGCGGTTTTTT
CASSSGLAFTGERFF
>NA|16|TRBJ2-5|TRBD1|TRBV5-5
TGTGCCAGCAGCTCGCCTGGGACAGGAGTTGGAGAGACCCAGTACTTC
CASSSPGTGVGETQYF
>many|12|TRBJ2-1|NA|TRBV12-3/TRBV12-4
TGTGCCAGCAGCCGGACACTCGACGAGCAGTTCTTC
CASSRTLDEQFF
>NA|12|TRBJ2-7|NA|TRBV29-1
TGCAGCGTAGCACTACAGGGCTACGAGCAGTACTTC
CSVALQGYEQYF
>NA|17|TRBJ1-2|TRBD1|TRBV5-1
TGCGCCAGCAGCTCTAACCCGGGGACAGCGATTAACTATGACTACACCTTC
CASSSNPGTAINYDYTF
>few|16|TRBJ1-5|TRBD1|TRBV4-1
TGCGCCAGCAGCCATCCGGGTGGGACAGCAGTGGAGCCCCAGCATTTT
CASSHPGGTAVEPQHF
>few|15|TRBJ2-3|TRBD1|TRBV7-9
TGTGTCAGCAGCTTCTCCTTCAGGGGGACAGATACGCAGTATTTT
CVSSFSFRGTDTQYF
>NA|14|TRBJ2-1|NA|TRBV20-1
TGCAGTGCAAGGCAGGACGGAACAACCAATGAGCAGTTCTTC
CSARQDGTTNEQFF
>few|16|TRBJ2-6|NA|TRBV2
TGTGCCAGCAGTGAAGCAACGTCACCTGGGGCCAACGTCCTGACTTTC
CASSEATSPGANVLTF
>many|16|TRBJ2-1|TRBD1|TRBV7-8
TGTGCCAGCAGCGACCTTCAATCAGGGGGCCGGGTCGGGCAGTTCTTC
CASSDLQSGGRVGQFF
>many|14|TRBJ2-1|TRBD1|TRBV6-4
TGTGCCAGCAGTGCGGGACAGGGAAACAATGAGCAGTTCTTC
CASSAGQGNNEQFF
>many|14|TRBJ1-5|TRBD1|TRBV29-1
TGCAGCGTCCAACAGGGGGGTAGCAATCAGCCCCAGCATTTT
CSVQQGGSNQPQHF
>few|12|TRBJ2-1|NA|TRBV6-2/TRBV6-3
TGTGCCAGCAGTTACTCGAGGGGGGAGCAGTTCTTC
CASSYSRGEQFF
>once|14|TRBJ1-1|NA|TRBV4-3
TGCGCCAGCAGCCAAGAGTCTCGGAACACTGAAGCTTTCTTT
CASSQESRNTEAFF
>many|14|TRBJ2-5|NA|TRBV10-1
TGCGCCAGCAGTGCCGGACAGTACCAAGAGACCCAGTACTTC
CASSAGQYQETQYF
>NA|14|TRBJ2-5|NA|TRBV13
TGTGCCAGCGGGGATGGGGATAGCCAAGAGACCCAGTACTTC
CASGDGDSQETQYF
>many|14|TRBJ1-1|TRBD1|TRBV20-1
TGCAGTGCTCTACGGGGACAGGGTATAACTGAAGCTTTCTTT
CSALRGQGITEAFF
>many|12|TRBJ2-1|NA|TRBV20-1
TGCAGGAGGGCGGTGGCTCGGAATGAGCAGTTCTTC
CRRAVARNEQFF
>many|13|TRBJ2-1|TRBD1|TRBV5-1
TGCGCCAGCAGCTTTGGACAGGGCAATGAGCAGTTCTTC
CASSFGQGNEQFF
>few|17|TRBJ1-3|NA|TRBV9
TGTGCCAGCAGCGCATTGGACACCTCGACTCCGGGAAACACCATATATTTT
CASSALDTSTPGNTIYF
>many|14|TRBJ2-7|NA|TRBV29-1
TGCAGCGTTGAAGAAGGCGGGACCTCCTACGAGCAGTACTTC
CSVEEGGTSYEQYF
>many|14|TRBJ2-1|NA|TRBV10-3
TGTGCCATCAGCGGCACCGCGGTCCGTTGGGGGCAGTTCTTC
CAISGTAVRWGQFF